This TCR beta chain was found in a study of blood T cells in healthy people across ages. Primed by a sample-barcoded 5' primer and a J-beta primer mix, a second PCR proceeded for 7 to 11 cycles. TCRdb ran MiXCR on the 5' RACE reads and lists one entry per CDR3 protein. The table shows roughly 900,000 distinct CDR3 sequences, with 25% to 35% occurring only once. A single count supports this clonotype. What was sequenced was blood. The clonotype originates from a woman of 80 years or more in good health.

Here the CDR3 DNA reads TGTGCCAGCAGCCATCAGGGTCGGATCGGTGAAAAACTGTTTTTT. It codes for CASSHQGRIGEKLFF. The chain employs TRBV12-3 or TRBV12-4 and TRBJ1-4; a weak D match, TRBD1 (5 bases). The V end was cut by 6 bases, the J end by 7 bases, with 18 bases between. The length of the CDR3 is 15 residues.